The entry below gives a single TCR beta chain sequence along with its context. The germline gives CDR1 MRHNA, CDR2 SNTAGT. The CDR3 totals 15 residues. V gave up 5 bases and J gave up 5 bases; unmatched junction bases: 10. The sample comes from a study of blood T cell repertoires in COVID-19. Study information: There were acute and convalescent COVID-19 samples, and they came from the United States, Italy and Spain. PBMCs, B-cell-depleted T cells, or T cells provided the cDNA or gDNA that made up the material.

Source study methods: Reference gene primer amplification yielded estimated nucleated cell counts. TCRdb's table, derived via immunoSEQ multiplex PCR, lists solely in-frame clones and lacks some. V and J calls plus clone size are reproduced from that table; the DNA served to infer D and trimming. Here the sample spans under 400,000 clones, roughly 89% being singletons. Those enrolled in Seattle joined during active infection and were followed longitudinally afterward. V and J are TRBV6-4 and TRBJ2-7; TRBD1 agrees at 9 bases. This TCR came from a woman in her fifties or sixties with COVID-19, enrolled during active disease. The sequencing input was peripheral blood. The CDR3 nucleotides are TGTGCCAGCAGTAAGACCGGGACAGGGCCGAACGAGCAGTACTTC. This gives the protein CASSKTGTGPNEQYF.